The 18 T cell receptor beta chains below were found in one sample sequenced in a study of cytomegalovirus exposure and HLA in healthy donors. Researchers ran the PCR with 60 Vbeta and 13 Jbeta primers. Some clones are missing from TCRdb's copy, which holds only in-frame ones; the method was immunoSEQ multiplex PCR. The repertoire has 95,000 to 150,000 clones, roughly 17% of them found once; the top ten carry approximately 2.9%. Material for sequencing was PBMCs. These receptors all stem from a female donor in good health and CMV-seropositive.

The rearrangement links TRBV2 to TRBJ2-7; 14 bases align to TRBD2. The junction had 27 bases not matched to a gene; V was cut back by 8 bases and J by 0 bases. Germline CDR1 reads SNHLY; CDR2 reads FYNNEI. This CDR3 spans 23 amino acids. The CDR3 sequence is CASRDRGPQHAWTSGRPSYEQYF. The DNA for the CDR3 is TGTGCCAGCCGGGACAGGGGGCCTCAACATGCCTGGACTAGCGGGAGGCCCTCCTACGAGCAGTACTTC.

The rearrangement links TRBV7-9 to TRBJ1-1; D is possibly TRBD1 (5 bases). CDR3 length: 13 amino acids. CDR1 and CDR2 from the germline V gene are SEHNR and FQNEAQ (reference sequence). V was clipped by 6 bases and J by 8 bases, with 16 bases between them. The CDR3 is CASRKGTGGEAFF. The CDR3 bases are TGTGCCAGCAGGAAGGGGACCGGGGGGGAAGCTTTCTTT.

This chain connects TRBV21-1 to TRBJ2-7; the table's D call of TRBD2 was not tested on the DNA. TRBV21-1 is noted as a pseudogene. This CDR3 has 16 amino acids. The CDR3 DNA reads as TGTGCCAGCAGCAAAGCCCCTAGCGGGTTCTCCTACGAGCAGTACTTC. As protein: CASSKAPSGFSYEQYF.

This clone appeared a few times. This chain links TRBV18 with TRBJ1-1, with 8 bases fitting TRBD1. V was pared by 0 bases and J by 3 bases, with 3 bases of the junction left unmatched. The CDR3 has 15 residues. From germline, CDR1 is KGHSH and CDR2 LQKENI. CDR3 protein: CASSPPLQGDTEAFF. CDR3 in DNA: TGTGCCAGCTCACCACCTTTACAGGGGGACACTGAAGCTTTCTTT. Full variable domain (rest looked up from reference TRBV18 and TRBJ1-1): NAGVMQNPRHLVRRRGQEARLRCSPMKGHSHVYWYRQLPEEGLKFMVYLQKENIIDESGMPKERFSAEFPKEGPSILRIQQVVRGDSAAYFCASSPPLQGDTEAFFGQGTRLTVV.

This clone was seen a few times. The rearrangement uses TRBV2 and TRBJ2-2; 8 bases line up with TRBD2. V trimming: 4 bases; J trimming: 5 bases; junction bases outside the gene matches: 3. This CDR3 is built from 14 residues. CDR1 is SNHLY, CDR2 FYNNEI, per germline. The CDR3 nucleotides are TGTGCCAGCAGTGTAGCGGGGCTGACCGGGGAGCTGTTTTTT. It encodes CASSVAGLTGELFF.

There are a few counts of this clone. The chain links TRBV2 to TRBJ2-1; 12 bases are shared with TRBD2. Germline loops: CDR1 SNHLY, CDR2 FYNNEI. The junction had 4 bases not matched to a gene; V was cut back by 3 bases and J by 7 bases. This CDR3 contains 15 residues. CDR3 protein: CASSDLAGGLNEQFF. In DNA, the CDR3 is TGTGCCAGCAGTGACCTAGCGGGAGGGCTGAATGAGCAGTTCTTC.

This clone appeared once. This sequence joins TRBV21-1 and TRBJ2-3; the table's D call, TRBD2, was not checked against the DNA. TRBV21-1 is annotated as a pseudogene. This CDR3 has 15 amino acids. The CDR3 protein is CASSKKGRVEDTQYF. For the CDR3, the DNA is TGTGCCAGCAGCAAAAAAGGGAGGGTGGAAGATACGCAGTATTTT.

The table lists this clone with a few counts. The chain has TRBV12-5 and TRBJ2-7, with TRBD2 matching 8 bases. V lost 1 base to trimming and J lost 3 bases; unmatched junction nucleotides: 8. This CDR3 comprises 16 residues. Germline CDR1 LGHNT, CDR2 FRNRAP. CDR3 DNA: TGTGCTAGTGGTTTGGGGACGGGGGGGAAGTACTACGAGCAGTACTTC. Translation: CASGLGTGGKYYEQYF.

This clone has just a few counts. This chain connects TRBV4-2 to TRBJ1-5; perhaps TRBD1 as D (5 bases). This CDR3 comprises 15 residues. V lost 1 base, J lost 5 bases, and 12 bases lay in between. Germline values: CDR1 LGHNA, CDR2 YNFKEQ. The CDR3 DNA is TGTGCCAGCAGCCAAGTATCGGGAGGGGATCAGCCCCAGCATTTT. Encoded protein: CASSQVSGGDQPQHF.

This chain connects TRBV27 to TRBJ2-1; tentatively, D is TRBD2 (6 bases). This CDR3 contains 17 residues. Germline CDR1 MNHEY, CDR2 SMNVEV (reference sequence). Trimming removed 0 bases at V and 0 bases at J, with 12 bases between. The CDR3: CASSLSKAGSSYNEQFF. The CDR3 coding sequence is TGTGCCAGCAGTTTATCGAAAGCCGGGAGCTCCTACAATGAGCAGTTCTTC.

This clone has a handful of counts. The rearrangement links TRBV7-2 to TRBJ1-2; the match to TRBD1 covers 8 bases. The junction had 12 bases not matched to a gene; V was cut back by 6 bases and J by 6 bases. There are 15 residues in the CDR3. Germline CDR1 and CDR2: SGHTA and FQGNSA. The CDR3 here is CASRRGPDRVHGYTF. CDR3 sequence (DNA): TGTGCCAGCAGACGGGGTCCGGACAGGGTCCATGGCTACACCTTC.

This clone was seen a few times. The V gene is TRBV11-3, the J gene TRBJ2-2, with 11 nucleotides matching TRBD2. V shed 1 base, J shed 0 bases, and the junction held 4 bases outside the gene matches. CDR1 SGHNT and CDR2 YENEEA come from the germline V gene. This CDR3 comprises 18 residues. In DNA form, the CDR3 reads TGTGCCAGCAGCTTAGGGTCACTAGCGGGAGCGAACACCGGGGAGCTGTTTTTT. Translating it yields CASSLGSLAGANTGELFF.

There are a few counts of this clone. The chain is built from TRBV2 and TRBJ2-7; D possibly corresponds to TRBD1 (6 bases). V dropped 7 bases and J dropped 6 bases, with 13 bases sitting between them. The CDR3 is 12 residues long. The germline CDR1 and CDR2 sequences are SNHLY and FYNNEI. The CDR3 is CASMGQGIEQYF. DNA for the CDR3: TGTGCCAGCATGGGACAAGGGATCGAGCAGTACTTC.

Only a few counts were recorded for this clone. The rearrangement links TRBV7-2 to TRBJ2-7, with TRBD2 matching over 8 bases. Looked up from germline, CDR1 is SGHTA and CDR2 is FQGNSA. V shed 5 bases, J shed 11 bases, and the junction held 8 bases outside the gene matches. The CDR3 is 12 amino acids. The CDR3 here is CASSQREGGKYF. CDR3 DNA: TGTGCCAGCAGCCAACGGGAGGGAGGAAAGTACTTC.

The rearrangement uses TRBV6-1 and TRBJ2-7; maybe TRBD1 (5 bases). Germline values: CDR1 MNHNS, CDR2 SASEGT. This CDR3 is built from 16 residues. V was trimmed by 0 bases and J by 1 base, leaving 13 bases between them. CDR3 DNA sequence: TGTGCCAGCAGTGAAGCGCTTTACCCAGGGTCCTACGAGCAGTACTTC. Protein product: CASSEALYPGSYEQYF.

This clone was detected a few times. This rearrangement joins TRBV13 to TRBJ1-5; TRBD1 agrees at 9 bases. The CDR3 contains 15 residues. CDR1 is PRHDT and CDR2 is FYEKMQ in the germline V gene (reference sequence). Trimming took 4 bases from V and 6 from J; bases not matched to a gene: 7. The CDR3 loop reads CASSYGTGRSQPQHF. The CDR3 coding sequence is TGTGCCAGCAGCTATGGGACAGGGAGGAGTCAGCCCCAGCATTTT.

V and J are TRBV30 and TRBJ1-1; D is undetermined. Trimming removed 3 bases at V and 9 bases at J, with 11 bases between. Per germline, CDR1 GTSNPN and CDR2 SVGIG (reference sequence). The CDR3 is 11 amino acids. DNA of the CDR3: TGTGCCTGGAGCCCGATAGCGCAAGCTTTCTTT. This gives the protein CAWSPIAQAFF. Looking up the rest from reference TRBV30 and TRBJ1-1 gives the full variable domain: SQTIHQWPATLVQPVGSPLSLECTVEGTSNPNLYWYRQAAGRGLQLLFYSVGIGQISSEVPQNLSASRPQDRQFILSSKKLLLSDSGFYLCAWSPIAQAFFGQGTRLTVV.

The CDR3 region is CASSLAGASTDTQYF. The CDR3 DNA is TGTGCCAGCAGCTTAGCGGGAGCCAGCACAGATACGCAGTATTTT. J is TRBJ2-3 and V is TRBV6-1, with TRBD2 matching over 9 bases. This CDR3 contains 15 residues. Per germline, CDR1 MNHNS and CDR2 SASEGT. The J segment lost 0 bases and the V segment lost 6 bases, leaving 4 bases of the junction unmatched.